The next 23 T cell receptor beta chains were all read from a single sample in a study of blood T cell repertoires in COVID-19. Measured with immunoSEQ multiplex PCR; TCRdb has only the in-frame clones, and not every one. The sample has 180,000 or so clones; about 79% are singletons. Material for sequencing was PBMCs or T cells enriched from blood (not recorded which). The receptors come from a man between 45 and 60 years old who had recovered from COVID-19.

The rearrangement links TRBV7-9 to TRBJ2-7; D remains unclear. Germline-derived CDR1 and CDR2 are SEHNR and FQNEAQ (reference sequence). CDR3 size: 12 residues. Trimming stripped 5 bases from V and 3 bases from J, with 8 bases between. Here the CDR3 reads CASSPPSYEQYF. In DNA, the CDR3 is TGTGCCAGCAGCCCCCCTAGCTACGAGCAGTACTTC.

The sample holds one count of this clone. In nucleotides, the CDR3 is TGCGCCAGCAGTGAGTCGTCCGGCCCCAAGGGGGAAGCTTTCTTT. Translation: CASSESSGPKGEAFF. The V gene is TRBV10-1, the J gene TRBJ1-1; D possibly corresponds to TRBD1 (5 bases). Germline V gene lookup returns CDR1 WNHNN and CDR2 SYGVQD (reference sequence). The CDR3 sequence is 15 residues long. Trimming removed 0 bases at V and 8 bases at J, with 16 bases between.

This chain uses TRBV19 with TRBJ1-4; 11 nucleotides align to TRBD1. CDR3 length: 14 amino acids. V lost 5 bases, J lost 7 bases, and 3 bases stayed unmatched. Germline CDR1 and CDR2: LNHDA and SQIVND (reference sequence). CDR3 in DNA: TGTGCCAGTAGTCCCGGGACAGGGGGTGAAAAACTGTTTTTT. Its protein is CASSPGTGGEKLFF.

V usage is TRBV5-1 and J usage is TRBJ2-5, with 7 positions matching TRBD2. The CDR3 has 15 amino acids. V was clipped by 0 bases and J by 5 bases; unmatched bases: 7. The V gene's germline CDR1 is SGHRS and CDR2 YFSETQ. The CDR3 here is CASSLVSGREETQYF. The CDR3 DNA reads TGCGCCAGCAGCTTGGTCTCGGGGCGGGAGGAGACCCAGTACTTC.

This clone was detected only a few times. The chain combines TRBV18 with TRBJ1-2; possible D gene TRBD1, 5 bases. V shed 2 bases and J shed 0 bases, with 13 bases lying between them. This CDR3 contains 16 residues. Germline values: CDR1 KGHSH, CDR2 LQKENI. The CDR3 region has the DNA TGTGCCAGCTCACCAGGGGGGACCGACACTAACTATGGCTACACCTTC. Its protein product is CASSPGGTDTNYGYTF.

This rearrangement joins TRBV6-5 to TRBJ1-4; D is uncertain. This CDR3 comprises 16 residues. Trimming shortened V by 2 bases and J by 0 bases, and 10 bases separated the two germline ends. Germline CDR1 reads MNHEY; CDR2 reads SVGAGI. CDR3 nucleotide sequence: TGTGCCAGCAGTTACGGCTCAGGCTCAACTAATGAAAAACTGTTTTTT. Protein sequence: CASSYGSGSTNEKLFF.

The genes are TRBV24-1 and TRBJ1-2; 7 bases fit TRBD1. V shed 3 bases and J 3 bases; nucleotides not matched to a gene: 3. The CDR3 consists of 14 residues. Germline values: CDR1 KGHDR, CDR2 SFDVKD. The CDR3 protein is CATSDADRDYGYTF. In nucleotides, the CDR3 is TGTGCCACCAGTGATGCCGACAGGGACTATGGCTACACCTTC.

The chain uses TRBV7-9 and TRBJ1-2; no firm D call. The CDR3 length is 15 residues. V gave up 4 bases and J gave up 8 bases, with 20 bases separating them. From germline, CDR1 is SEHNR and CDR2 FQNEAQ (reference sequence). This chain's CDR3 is CASSSTTWASDGYTF. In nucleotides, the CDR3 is TGTGCCAGCAGCTCAACAACGTGGGCCTCCGACGGCTACACCTTC.

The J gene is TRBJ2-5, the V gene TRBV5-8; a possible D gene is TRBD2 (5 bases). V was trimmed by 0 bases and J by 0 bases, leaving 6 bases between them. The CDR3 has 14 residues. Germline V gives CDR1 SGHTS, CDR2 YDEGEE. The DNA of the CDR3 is TGTGCCAGCAGCTTGGCGGGGTACCAAGAGACCCAGTACTTC. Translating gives CASSLAGYQETQYF.

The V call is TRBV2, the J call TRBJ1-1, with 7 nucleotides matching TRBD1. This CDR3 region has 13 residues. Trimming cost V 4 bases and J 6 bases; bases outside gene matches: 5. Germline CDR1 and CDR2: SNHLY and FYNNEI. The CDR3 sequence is CASSGQGLAEAFF. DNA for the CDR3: TGTGCCAGCAGTGGACAGGGTTTGGCTGAAGCTTTCTTT.

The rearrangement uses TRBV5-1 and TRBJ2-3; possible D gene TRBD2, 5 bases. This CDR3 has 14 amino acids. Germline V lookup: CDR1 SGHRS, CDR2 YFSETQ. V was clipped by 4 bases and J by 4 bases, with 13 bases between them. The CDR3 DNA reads TGCGCCAGCAGCCAGGAGGTTCCCGCAGATACGCAGTATTTT. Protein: CASSQEVPADTQYF.

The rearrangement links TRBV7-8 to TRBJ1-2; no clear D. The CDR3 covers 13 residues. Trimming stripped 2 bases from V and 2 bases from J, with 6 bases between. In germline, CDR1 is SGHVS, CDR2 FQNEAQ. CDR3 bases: TGTGCCAGCAGCTTAAGACTGAACTATGGCTACACCTTC. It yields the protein CASSLRLNYGYTF.

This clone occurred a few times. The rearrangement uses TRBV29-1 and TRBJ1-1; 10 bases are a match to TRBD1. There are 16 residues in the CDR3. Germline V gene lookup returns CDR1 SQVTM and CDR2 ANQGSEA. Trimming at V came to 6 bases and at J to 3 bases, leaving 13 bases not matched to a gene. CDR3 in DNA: TGCAGCGTCGTACACCGGGACAGGGGAGATCACACTGAAGCTTTCTTT. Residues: CSVVHRDRGDHTEAFF.

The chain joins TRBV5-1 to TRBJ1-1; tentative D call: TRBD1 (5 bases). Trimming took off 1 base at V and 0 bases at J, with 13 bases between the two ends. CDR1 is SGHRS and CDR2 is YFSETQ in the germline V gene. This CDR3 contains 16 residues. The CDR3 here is CASSLLAGLMNTEAFF. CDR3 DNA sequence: TGCGCCAGCAGCTTGTTGGCAGGGTTGATGAACACTGAAGCTTTCTTT.

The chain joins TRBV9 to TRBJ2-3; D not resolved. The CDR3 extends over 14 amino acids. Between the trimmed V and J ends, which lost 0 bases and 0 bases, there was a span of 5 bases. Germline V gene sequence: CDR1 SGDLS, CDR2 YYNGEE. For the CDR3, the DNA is TGTGCCAGCAGCGTAGGGCCGAGCACAGATACGCAGTATTTT. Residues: CASSVGPSTDTQYF.

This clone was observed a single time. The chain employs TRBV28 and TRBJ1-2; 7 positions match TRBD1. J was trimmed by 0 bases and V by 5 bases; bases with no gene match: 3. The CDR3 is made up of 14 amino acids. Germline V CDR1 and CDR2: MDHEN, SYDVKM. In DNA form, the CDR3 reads TGTGCCAGCAGTCTCGGGACAGCTAACTATGGCTACACCTTC. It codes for CASSLGTANYGYTF.

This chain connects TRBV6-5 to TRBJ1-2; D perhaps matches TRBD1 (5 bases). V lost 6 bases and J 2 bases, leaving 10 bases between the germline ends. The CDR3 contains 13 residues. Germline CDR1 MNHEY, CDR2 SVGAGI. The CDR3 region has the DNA TGTGCCAGCAGCGAGACAGAGAACTATGGCTACACCTTC. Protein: CASSETENYGYTF.

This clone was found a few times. The CDR3 region is CAWSSGVPVYGYTF. The CDR3 nucleotides are TGTGCCTGGAGTTCGGGGGTTCCGGTCTATGGCTACACCTTC. The genes are TRBV30 and TRBJ1-2, with D perhaps TRBD1 (5 bases). This CDR3 is built from 14 residues. In germline, CDR1 is GTSNPN, CDR2 SVGIG (reference sequence). V gave up 2 bases and J gave up 4 bases, with 14 bases separating them.

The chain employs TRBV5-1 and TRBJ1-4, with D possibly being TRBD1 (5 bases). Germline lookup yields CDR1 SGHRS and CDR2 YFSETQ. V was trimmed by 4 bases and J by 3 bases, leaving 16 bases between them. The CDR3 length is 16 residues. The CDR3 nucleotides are TGCGCCAGCAGCATTAATGGGGCGGGGGCTAATGAAAAACTGTTTTTT. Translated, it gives CASSINGAGANEKLFF.

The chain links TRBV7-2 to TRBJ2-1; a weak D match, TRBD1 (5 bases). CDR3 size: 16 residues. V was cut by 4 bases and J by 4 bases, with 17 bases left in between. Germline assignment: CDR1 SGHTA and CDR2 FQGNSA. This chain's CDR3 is CASSSRQGRAYNEQFF. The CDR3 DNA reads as TGTGCCAGCAGCTCCCGGCAGGGTCGGGCGTACAATGAGCAGTTCTTC.

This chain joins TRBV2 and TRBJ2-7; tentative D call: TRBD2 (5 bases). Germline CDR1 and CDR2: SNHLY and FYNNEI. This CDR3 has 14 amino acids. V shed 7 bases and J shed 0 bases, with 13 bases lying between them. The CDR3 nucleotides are TGTGCCAGCAAGACCCGAGGGAGCTCCTACGAGCAGTACTTC. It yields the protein CASKTRGSSYEQYF.

The CDR3 bases are TGTGCCTGGAGGTTGGGGCAGGGCAATTCACCCCTCCACTTT. As protein: CAWRLGQGNSPLHF. The V gene is TRBV30, the J gene TRBJ1-6; a possible D gene is TRBD1 (5 bases). From germline, CDR1 is GTSNPN and CDR2 SVGIG (reference sequence). This CDR3 has 14 amino acids. V lost 3 bases to trimming and J lost 7 bases, with 13 bases between them. The full variable domain, completed using reference TRBV30 and TRBJ1-6, is SQTIHQWPATLVQPVGSPLSLECTVEGTSNPNLYWYRQAAGRGLQLLFYSVGIGQISSEVPQNLSASRPQDRQFILSSKKLLLSDSGFYLCAWRLGQGNSPLHFGNGTRLTVT.

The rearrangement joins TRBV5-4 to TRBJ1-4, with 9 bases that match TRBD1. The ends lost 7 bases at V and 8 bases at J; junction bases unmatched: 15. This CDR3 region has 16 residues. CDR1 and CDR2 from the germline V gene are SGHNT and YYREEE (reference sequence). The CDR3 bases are TGTGCCAGCCTAGACCGCCGGACAGGGGCATCAGAAAAACTGTTTTTT. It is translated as CASLDRRTGASEKLFF.